This TCR beta chain was recorded in a study of shared clonotypes between healthy human individuals. Turning to the study itself: Every donor yielded three CD4 naive, three CD4 memory, two CD8 naive and one CD8 memory plate.

Profiled with immunoSEQ multiplex PCR; TCRdb holds only in-frame clones, not every one. Here the sample spans about 2.1 million clones, 93% being singletons. CD45RO negativity and positive selection for CCR7 defined naive CD8 cells, a population that excluded terminally differentiated effector memory CD45RA+ cells. There are 15 residues in the CDR3. Deletions cut 4 bases from V and 3 bases from J, with 13 bases between. CDR1 is MNHEY and CDR2 is SMNVEV in the germline V gene (reference sequence). General study results and limits: The naive CD4 repertoires of a handful of donors were compared, and approximately 4.5% of clonotypes were shared.

Regarding this clone: The antigen is unknown.

This rearrangement joins TRBV27 to TRBJ1-5, with D unclear. Sequenced input: naive CD8+ T cells from PBMCs. This TCR derives from a man aged 18 to 30 in good health. Some clones in this sample may be carry-over from other donors' samples. CDR3 nucleotides: TGTGCCAGCAGTTCGTTTCCGATAAACAATCAGCCCCAGCATTTT. Translated, it gives CASSSFPINNQPQHF.